This TCR beta chain was captured in a study of shared clonotypes between healthy human individuals. Study information: The people who gave samples were two women and a few men aged 18 to 49.

CDR1 is LNHDA and CDR2 is SQIVND in the germline V gene (reference sequence). This CDR3 is built from 15 residues. Trimming at V came to 5 bases and at J to 4 bases, leaving 8 bases not matched to a gene. In the source study's methods: ImmunoSEQ gave junction-only sequences without quality scores, so filtering differed. Assay: immunoSEQ multiplex PCR; the TCRdb copy retains only in-frame clones and omits some. The DNA gave D and trimming, while V, J and clone size come from that table. The sample shows millions of clones, 93% of them seen only once. Sequenced material: naive CD4+ T cells from PBMCs. This sample's subset: CD45RA+ positively selected. The source of this sequence is a young man in good health. Some clones in this sample may be carry-over from other donors' samples. This chain uses TRBV19 with TRBJ2-5; 9 nucleotides match TRBD1. In DNA, the CDR3 is TGTGCCAGTAGTGCTGGGACAGGGTTTGGAGAGACCCAGTACTTC. Encoded protein: CASSAGTGFGETQYF.